One and the same sample provided the 17 T cell receptor beta chains below, sequenced in a study of cytomegalovirus exposure and HLA in healthy donors. The study ran its PCR with 60 Vbeta and 13 Jbeta primers. This table comes from immunoSEQ multiplex PCR, and its TCRdb copy is limited to in-frame clones, with some not included. The sample has about 160,000 clones, 60% to 85% seen once. Sequencing was carried out using PBMCs. Receptors were obtained from a woman in her 30s in good health and CMV-seronegative.

This clone appeared once. This chain links TRBV19 with TRBJ2-7; 8 positions agree with TRBD2. Germline CDR1 reads LNHDA; CDR2 reads SQIVND (reference sequence). Losses at the gene ends were 3 bases for V and 2 bases for J; bases not matched to a gene: 12. The CDR3 length is 17 residues. CDR3: CASSIRPGRGAAYEQYF. The CDR3 coding sequence is TGTGCCAGTAGTATCCGACCAGGGCGGGGGGCCGCCTACGAGCAGTACTTC.

V and J are TRBV7-9 and TRBJ2-5; D is unresolved. The CDR3 is made up of 18 amino acids. In germline, CDR1 is SEHNR, CDR2 FQNEAQ (reference sequence). V was trimmed by 5 bases and J by 1 base, leaving 23 bases between them. This chain's CDR3 is CASSPLGLGPLGQETQYF. The CDR3 coding sequence is TGTGCCAGCAGCCCTTTGGGCTTGGGTCCCTTGGGCCAAGAGACCCAGTACTTC.

The rearrangement uses TRBV6-5 and TRBJ2-5; the D is unclear. CDR1 is MNHEY, CDR2 SVGAGI, per germline. The CDR3 is made up of 14 amino acids. V lost 5 bases and J 4 bases, leaving 14 bases between the germline ends. This chain's CDR3 is CASSDLVLGETQYF. For the CDR3, the DNA is TGTGCCAGCAGTGACCTAGTGCTGGGAGAGACCCAGTACTTC.

V and J are TRBV2 and TRBJ1-1, with a tentative D call TRBD1 (5 bases). This CDR3 spans 14 amino acids. Per the germline V gene, CDR1 is SNHLY and CDR2 is FYNNEI. Trimming removed 7 bases at V and 4 bases at J, with 16 bases between. CDR3 residues: CASTRGGLFTEAFF. DNA of the CDR3: TGTGCCAGCACACGGGGGGGACTTTTCACTGAAGCTTTCTTT.

This clone was observed a single time. V gene TRBV2 combines with J gene TRBJ1-1; D might be TRBD1 (5 bases). V was pared by 5 bases and J by 2 bases, with 9 bases between. Per germline, CDR1 SNHLY and CDR2 FYNNEI. The CDR3 spans 13 residues. The CDR3 DNA reads TGTGCCAGCAGTATACAGGTAAACACTGAAGCTTTCTTT. Its translation: CASSIQVNTEAFF.

The chain links TRBV28 to TRBJ1-4; D call uncertain. The CDR3 contains 13 residues. Germline V lookup: CDR1 MDHEN, CDR2 SYDVKM. V dropped 7 bases and J dropped 4 bases, with 10 bases sitting between them. The CDR3 loop reads CASITAGNEKLFF. The CDR3 DNA follows: TGTGCCAGCATTACGGCGGGTAATGAAAAACTGTTTTTT. The variable domain in full, with the rest retrieved from reference TRBV28 and TRBJ1-4, is DVKVTQSSRYLVKRTGEKVFLECVQDMDHENMFWYRQDPGLGLRLIYFSYDVKMKEKGDIPEGYSVSREKKERFSLILESASTNQTSMYLCASITAGNEKLFFGSGTQLSVL.

The V call is TRBV18, the J call TRBJ2-7, with 10 bases matching TRBD1. CDR1 is KGHSH, CDR2 LQKENI, per germline. CDR3 length: 13 residues. V was pared by 5 bases and J by 4 bases, with 2 bases of the junction left unmatched. Here the CDR3 DNA reads TGTGCCAGCTCAGGGACAGGGGTTTACGAGCAGTACTTC. This translates into CASSGTGVYEQYF. Full variable domain (rest looked up from reference TRBV18 and TRBJ2-7): NAGVMQNPRHLVRRRGQEARLRCSPMKGHSHVYWYRQLPEEGLKFMVYLQKENIIDESGMPKERFSAEFPKEGPSILRIQQVVRGDSAAYFCASSGTGVYEQYFGPGTRLTVT.

This clone came up a few times. The chain combines TRBV5-4 with TRBJ1-4; possible D gene TRBD1, 6 bases. The CDR3 loop spans 16 amino acids. CDR1 and CDR2 (germline): SGHNT, YYREEE (reference sequence). V was trimmed by 4 bases and J by 7 bases, leaving 20 bases between them. The CDR3 region is CASSPGGARGGEKLFF. For the CDR3, the DNA is TGTGCCAGCAGCCCGGGGGGGGCCCGCGGTGGTGAAAAACTGTTTTTT.

The rearrangement joins TRBV2 to TRBJ1-1, with D possibly being TRBD1 (6 bases). The V and J ends lost 6 bases and 4 bases respectively, with 9 bases between them. There are 12 residues in the CDR3. The germline V gene encodes CDR1 SNHLY and CDR2 FYNNEI. The CDR3 spells CASRNRVTEAFF. The CDR3 DNA sequence: TGTGCCAGCAGAAACAGGGTCACTGAAGCTTTCTTT.

The chain carries TRBV7-3 and TRBJ1-1, with D possibly TRBD1 on 5 matching bases. Looked up from germline, CDR1 is SGHTA and CDR2 is FQGTGA. CDR3 size: 14 residues. V lost 5 bases and J lost 1, with 11 bases in between. The CDR3 region has the DNA TGTGCCAGCAGCCGCCGGGGGGGGAACACTGAAGCTTTCTTT. Translation gives CASSRRGGNTEAFF.

The V and J genes are TRBV30 and TRBJ2-7, with 7 bases matching TRBD1. Trimming removed 7 bases from V and 3 bases from J; junction bases left unmatched: 18. CDR3 length: 16 residues. Per the germline V gene, CDR1 is GTSNPN and CDR2 is SVGIG (reference sequence). CDR3 in DNA: TGTGCCTCGAGACCTTCGTCCGGGACAGCTTACTACGAGCAGTACTTC. Translating gives CASRPSSGTAYYEQYF.

The V and J genes are TRBV5-1 and TRBJ1-1; possible D gene TRBD1, 5 bases. Trimming took 2 bases from V and 2 from J, leaving 10 bases between them. CDR3 length: 14 amino acids. Germline CDR1 is SGHRS and CDR2 is YFSETQ. CDR3 region: CASSFDRVNTEAFF. Written as DNA, the CDR3 is TGCGCCAGCAGCTTCGACAGAGTTAACACTGAAGCTTTCTTT.

This chain uses TRBV5-1 with TRBJ1-4; D is possibly TRBD1 (6 bases). The CDR3 is made up of 16 amino acids. The V end lost 5 bases, the J end lost 2 bases, and 16 bases lay between the germline ends. Germline V CDR1 and CDR2: SGHRS, YFSETQ. The DNA of the CDR3 is TGCGCCAGCAGTTCCCTAGGGGGTCAGACTAATGAAAAACTGTTTTTT. Amino acids: CASSSLGGQTNEKLFF.

The J gene is TRBJ1-2, the V gene TRBV30; TRBD1 matches at 9 bases. This CDR3 is built from 11 residues. Germline-derived CDR1 and CDR2 are GTSNPN and SVGIG (reference sequence). The CDR3 nucleotides read TGTGCTGCGACAGGGGGCTATGGCTACACCTTC. Translated: CAATGGYGYTF.

V gene TRBV30 combines with J gene TRBJ1-1, with D maybe TRBD1 (6 bases). The germline V gene encodes CDR1 GTSNPN and CDR2 SVGIG (reference sequence). The CDR3 has 11 amino acids. Trimming removed 5 bases at V and 5 bases at J, with 9 bases between. The DNA for the CDR3 is TGTGCCTGGCGGGGGGCTACTGAAGCTTTCTTT. The encoded protein is CAWRGATEAFF.

The chain has TRBV7-6 and TRBJ1-1; 7 bases match TRBD1. This CDR3 is built from 14 residues. Germline V gene lookup returns CDR1 SGHVS and CDR2 FNYEAQ. V trimming: 5 bases; J trimming: 1 base; junction bases outside the gene matches: 4. This chain's CDR3 is CASSKTGWNTEAFF. The CDR3 DNA reads TGTGCCAGCAGCAAGACAGGGTGGAACACTGAAGCTTTCTTT.

CDR3 loop: CASSLRRGQDEAFF. CDR3 bases: TGTGCCAGCAGCTTAAGAAGGGGGCAGGATGAAGCTTTCTTT. V and J are TRBV11-3 and TRBJ1-1, with 7 bases fitting TRBD1. The V segment lost 2 bases and the J segment 7 bases; nucleotides outside the gene matches: 7. This CDR3 is 14 amino acids long. Per germline, CDR1 SGHNT and CDR2 YENEEA.